The 20 T cell receptor beta chains below come from one sample, sequenced in a study of identical twins. TCRdb re-called the 5' RACE reads with MiXCR, one entry per CDR3 protein. This sample has hundreds of thousands of distinct CDR3 sequences, with 21% found just once. These same data were also listed under a study on T cells expressing NK-cell markers.

Sequences were obtained from PBMCs. These receptors were collected from a woman between 18 and 29 years old in good health.

The rearrangement links TRBV6-1 to TRBJ2-1; 7 bases are shared with TRBD2. The trim removed 7 bases at V and 2 bases at J, leaving 5 bases unmatched. The CDR3 contains 14 residues. Per the germline V gene, CDR1 is MNHNS and CDR2 is SASEGT. CDR3 in DNA: TGTGCCAGCATGGGGAGGGCTACCTACAATGAGCAGTTCTTC. This codes for CASMGRATYNEQFF.

The chain links TRBV20-1 to TRBJ2-1; 10 nucleotides line up with TRBD2. Germline V gene sequence: CDR1 DFQATT, CDR2 SNEGSKA (reference sequence). CDR3 length: 13 amino acids. V lost 7 bases and J lost 4; bases outside the gene matches: 4. In DNA form, the CDR3 reads TGCAGTGTCGGGACTAGCGCTTACAATGAGCAGTTCTTC. This translates into CSVGTSAYNEQFF.

This clonotype was counted only a few times. The chain carries TRBV29-1 and TRBJ1-2; D is undetermined. The CDR3 consists of 11 residues. CDR1 SQVTM and CDR2 ANQGSEA come from the germline V gene. The ends were cut back, 8 bases at V and 7 bases at J, with 14 bases in the middle. For the CDR3, the DNA is TGCAGCTACTCAAAGGGTCCTGGCTACACCTTC. Translating gives CSYSKGPGYTF.

The genes are TRBV12-3 or TRBV12-4 and TRBJ2-3, with TRBD2 matching 10 bases. The CDR3 is made up of 18 amino acids. The V and J ends lost 3 bases and 1 base, in that order; junction bases with no gene match: 10. This CDR3 is CASSFSRLAGARTDTQYF. DNA for the CDR3: TGTGCCAGCAGTTTTTCGCGTCTAGCGGGGGCCCGCACAGATACGCAGTATTTT.

The J gene is TRBJ2-7, the V gene TRBV5-4, with 13 bases fitting TRBD2. The CDR3 consists of 16 residues. The trim removed 4 bases at V and 7 bases at J, leaving 11 bases unmatched. Germline V lookup: CDR1 SGHNT, CDR2 YYREEE (reference sequence). This CDR3 is CASSPRGLAGVREQYF. CDR3 nucleotides: TGTGCCAGCAGCCCCAGAGGACTAGCGGGAGTCCGGGAGCAGTACTTC. Looking up the rest from reference TRBV5-4 and TRBJ2-7 gives the full variable domain: ETGVTQSPTHLIKTRGQQVTLRCSSQSGHNTVSWYQQALGQGPQFIFQYYREEENGRGNFPPRFSGLQFPNYSSELNVNALELDDSALYLCASSPRGLAGVREQYFGPGTRLTVT.

This clonotype turned up a few times. This rearrangement joins TRBV6-2 or TRBV6-3 to TRBJ2-3; the D is unclear. There are 12 residues in the CDR3. V was shortened by 8 bases and J by 6 bases, with 12 bases between the two germline ends. The germline V gene has CDR1 MNHEY and CDR2 SVGEGT. CDR3 sequence: CASVDFTDTQYF. In DNA, the CDR3 is TGTGCCAGCGTTGATTTCACGGATACGCAGTATTTT.

This CDR3 is CASSRELDRNEQFF. DNA of the CDR3: TGCGCCAGCAGCCGGGAGCTGGATAGGAATGAGCAGTTCTTC. The chain couples TRBV4-3 to TRBJ2-1; the D gene is possibly TRBD2 (5 bases). V was trimmed by 4 bases and J by 7 bases, leaving 14 bases between them. Germline V gives CDR1 LGHNA, CDR2 YSLEER. This CDR3 is 14 amino acids long.

This clonotype occurred once. J is TRBJ2-3 and V is TRBV7-3; D is perhaps TRBD2 (7 bases). Germline CDR1 reads SGHTA; CDR2 reads FQGTGA. The CDR3 contains 15 residues. V shed 4 bases and J shed 6 bases, with 17 bases lying between them. Here the CDR3 reads CASSSAGAPGDTQYF. In DNA, the CDR3 is TGTGCCAGCAGCTCTGCGGGGGCCCCCGGGGATACGCAGTATTTT.

The rearrangement uses TRBV19 and TRBJ2-2; D possibly corresponds to TRBD1 (5 bases). This CDR3 comprises 15 residues. Germline CDR1 reads LNHDA; CDR2 reads SQIVND (reference sequence). Trimming took off 5 bases at V and 2 bases at J, with 12 bases between the two ends. The CDR3 region is CASSWQGLNTGELFF. The CDR3 DNA sequence: TGTGCCAGTAGTTGGCAGGGCCTTAACACCGGGGAGCTGTTTTTT.

The rearrangement joins TRBV3-1 to TRBJ2-7, with a weak D call TRBD2 (6 bases). V lost 4 bases and J 2 bases, leaving 18 bases between the germline ends. The CDR3 runs to 16 residues. Germline V gives CDR1 LGHDT, CDR2 YNNKEL (reference sequence). The CDR3 loop is CASSPYGGPDPYEQYF. The CDR3 nucleotides are TGTGCCAGCAGCCCTTACGGGGGACCTGATCCCTACGAGCAGTACTTC.

This chain connects TRBV3-1 to TRBJ2-1; 10 bases are shared with TRBD2. The CDR3 loop spans 14 amino acids. The V and J ends lost 5 bases and 8 bases, in that order; junction bases with no gene match: 6. The germline V gene encodes CDR1 LGHDT and CDR2 YNNKEL (reference sequence). Here the CDR3 reads CASSKAGGPDEQFF. Written as DNA, the CDR3 is TGTGCCAGCAGCAAAGCGGGGGGGCCAGATGAGCAGTTCTTC.

The chain recombines TRBV10-3 with TRBJ2-4; weak D call: TRBD2 (5 bases). Between the trimmed V and J ends, which lost 3 bases and 0 bases, there was a span of 12 bases. This CDR3 is 16 amino acids long. Looked up from germline, CDR1 is ENHRY and CDR2 is SYGVKD. The CDR3 loop is CAISDPDLTAKNIQYF. Written as DNA, the CDR3 is TGTGCCATCAGTGACCCGGACTTGACAGCCAAAAACATTCAGTACTTC.

This clonotype came up a few times. V usage is TRBV12-3 or TRBV12-4 and J usage is TRBJ2-3, with TRBD2 matching 8 bases. CDR3 length: 18 residues. Unmatched junction bases numbered 15, after V lost 6 bases and J lost 1 base. This CDR3 reads CASRLGGSVAGRTDTQYF. In nucleotides, the CDR3 is TGTGCCAGCAGGTTGGGGGGGTCGGTAGCGGGGCGCACAGATACGCAGTATTTT.

With regard to this clonotype: One junction end does not reproduce the germline sequence, and a read error may be involved. The rearrangement links TRBV5-1 to TRBJ2-1; 7 bases align to TRBD2. Germline CDR1 SGHRS, CDR2 YFSETQ. The CDR3 extends over 17 amino acids. The CDR3 protein is CASSPRVLAASYNEQSF. CDR3 in DNA: TGCGCCAGCAGCCCGAGGGTCCTAGCGGCGTCCTACAATGAGCAGTCCTTC.

J is TRBJ2-3 and V is TRBV24-1; D ambiguous. Between the trimmed V and J ends, which lost 7 bases and 1 base, there was a span of 14 bases. Germline lookup yields CDR1 KGHDR and CDR2 SFDVKD. CDR3 length: 15 amino acids. DNA for the CDR3: TGTGCCACCAGCGAGACACTTGAGGGCACAGATACGCAGTATTTT. It codes for CATSETLEGTDTQYF.

This clonotype was observed many times. The rearrangement links TRBV6-1 to TRBJ1-5, with 7 bases identical to TRBD1. Germline assignment: CDR1 MNHNS and CDR2 SASEGT. Trimming took 4 bases from V and 6 from J; bases not matched to a gene: 9. This CDR3 is built from 15 residues. The CDR3 bases are TGTGCCAGCAGTGTAGGGGGCAGGGCTAGTCAGCCCCAGCATTTT. This sequence encodes CASSVGGRASQPQHF.

The V gene is TRBV6-5, the J gene TRBJ2-7; possibly TRBD1 for D (6 bases). The CDR3 spans 14 residues. V was pared by 6 bases and J by 0 bases, with 12 bases between. The germline gives CDR1 MNHEY, CDR2 SVGAGI. CDR3 sequence (DNA): TGTGCCAGCAGATACGGACAGAGCTCCTACGAGCAGTACTTC. Translating it yields CASRYGQSSYEQYF.

This clonotype came up many times. The chain couples TRBV4-3 to TRBJ1-1, with D unresolved. The CDR3 sequence is 13 residues long. The V gene's germline CDR1 is LGHNA and CDR2 YSLEER. The V gene lost 0 bases and the J gene lost 0 bases, with 2 bases spanning the gap. Here the CDR3 DNA reads TGCGCCAGCAGCCAAGACTTGAACACTGAAGCTTTCTTT. It yields the protein CASSQDLNTEAFF.

This clonotype showed up just a few times. The genes are TRBV10-3 and TRBJ2-7; perhaps TRBD1 as D (6 bases). V dropped 0 bases and J dropped 4 bases, with 10 bases sitting between them. Germline CDR1 ENHRY, CDR2 SYGVKD. CDR3 length: 14 residues. The CDR3 loop is CAISESGATYEQYF. The CDR3 DNA reads TGTGCCATCAGTGAGTCGGGGGCTACGTACGAGCAGTACTTC.

V gene TRBV6-5 combines with J gene TRBJ2-7; D is possibly TRBD2 (6 bases). CDR3 size: 15 residues. The V gene's germline CDR1 is MNHEY and CDR2 SVGAGI. V dropped 4 bases and J dropped 2 bases, with 15 bases sitting between them. The DNA of the CDR3 is TGTGCCAGCAGTTCCCCGGGGCGGGACGCCTACGAGCAGTACTTC. Protein sequence: CASSSPGRDAYEQYF.